The rows below give T cell receptor beta chains drawn from one sample of a study of blood T cell repertoires in COVID-19. Measured with immunoSEQ multiplex PCR; TCRdb has only the in-frame clones, and not every one. The data show 8,500 to 13,000 clones, with approximately 87% seen just once and approximately 12% held by the top ten. Sequences were obtained from peripheral blood. The source of these receptors is a human donor in a cohort sampled during active COVID-19. Both conserved end residues are part of each CDR3. The order of the fields is V gene, J gene, CDR3 protein.

v_call: TRBV5-1; j_call: TRBJ2-3; cdr3_aa: CASTKQGGGTDTQYF
v_call: TRBV5-1; j_call: TRBJ2-7; cdr3_aa: CASSLAQGYEQYF
v_call: TRBV7-2; j_call: TRBJ2-1; cdr3_aa: CASTPGAGRVYNEQFF
v_call: TRBV6-5; j_call: TRBJ1-5; cdr3_aa: CASSYSREQPQHF
v_call: TRBV5-1; j_call: TRBJ2-7; cdr3_aa: CASSLRGGGSGEQYF
v_call: TRBV6-6; j_call: TRBJ1-2; cdr3_aa: CASSLGRRGYTF
v_call: TRBV18; j_call: TRBJ1-6; cdr3_aa: CASSPGLPGGNSPLHF
v_call: TRBV4-2; j_call: TRBJ2-7; cdr3_aa: CASSPGQYYEQYF
v_call: TRBV12-2; j_call: TRBJ2-6; cdr3_aa: CASRCRDYTSGGANVLTF
v_call: TRBV3-1/TRBV3-2; j_call: TRBJ2-3; cdr3_aa: CASSQDGTSGRTDTQYF
v_call: TRBV27; j_call: TRBJ2-3; cdr3_aa: CASSHYRGSTDTQYF
v_call: TRBV30; j_call: TRBJ2-1; cdr3_aa: CAWTMGHRSRDNEQFF
v_call: TRBV12-5; j_call: TRBJ2-3; cdr3_aa: CASGNRTFERFYTQYF
v_call: TRBV5-1; j_call: TRBJ2-2; cdr3_aa: CASSFSGTGASTGELFF
v_call: TRBV19; j_call: TRBJ1-6; cdr3_aa: CASSIARDRVPLSPLHF
v_call: TRBV6-6; j_call: TRBJ2-3; cdr3_aa: CASRAGFTDTQYF
v_call: TRBV29-1; j_call: TRBJ2-7; cdr3_aa: CSVSRGSHPTEQYF
v_call: TRBV9; j_call: TRBJ2-1; cdr3_aa: CASNRDYNEQFF
v_call: TRBV19; j_call: TRBJ2-5; cdr3_aa: CASSPTSASQETQYF
v_call: TRBV6-1; j_call: TRBJ2-7; cdr3_aa: CASSEDLQGLIYEQYF
v_call: TRBV7-2; j_call: TRBJ2-4; cdr3_aa: CASSLGLQGKNIQYF
v_call: TRBV19; j_call: TRBJ2-3; cdr3_aa: CASSMEQGWADTQYF
v_call: TRBV2; j_call: TRBJ1-2; cdr3_aa: CASSVDRGRDGYTF
v_call: TRBV11-2; j_call: TRBJ2-2; cdr3_aa: CASRTGLAGAFPGELFF
v_call: TRBV6-6; j_call: TRBJ2-5; cdr3_aa: CASRTPQETQYF
v_call: TRBV18; j_call: TRBJ2-1; cdr3_aa: CASSPATRASYNEQFF
v_call: TRBV16; j_call: TRBJ1-6; cdr3_aa: CASSHRQGSTYNSPLHF
v_call: TRBV9; j_call: TRBJ2-6; cdr3_aa: CASSVFAAGGNSGANVLTF
v_call: TRBV19; j_call: TRBJ2-7; cdr3_aa: CASSINGGWYEQYF
v_call: TRBV28; j_call: TRBJ1-4; cdr3_aa: CASSLSIRVGEKLFF
v_call: TRBV14; j_call: TRBJ1-2; cdr3_aa: CASSLDRGYYGYTF
v_call: TRBV4-2; j_call: TRBJ2-7; cdr3_aa: CASSQDKGSGTGVSYEQYF
v_call: TRBV19; j_call: TRBJ2-1; cdr3_aa: CASSIRLAGYNEQFF
v_call: TRBV6-1; j_call: TRBJ1-6; cdr3_aa: CASSEFYGGRKNSPLHF
v_call: TRBV27; j_call: TRBJ1-1; cdr3_aa: CASSSLTKGGTEAFF
v_call: TRBV28; j_call: TRBJ1-3; cdr3_aa: CASRIGGGSGNTIYF
v_call: TRBV5-1; j_call: TRBJ2-7; cdr3_aa: CASSSEPGLAGDEQYF
v_call: TRBV9; j_call: TRBJ2-1; cdr3_aa: CASSPGLAGYNEQFF
v_call: TRBV6-5; j_call: TRBJ2-3; cdr3_aa: CASTRPSTDTQYF
v_call: TRBV20-1; j_call: TRBJ1-2; cdr3_aa: CSARYGVGYTF
v_call: TRBV19; j_call: TRBJ1-5; cdr3_aa: CASSPTGGVSNQPQHF
v_call: TRBV28; j_call: TRBJ2-7; cdr3_aa: CASKTRQGNSYEQYF
v_call: TRBV6-5; j_call: TRBJ2-5; cdr3_aa: CASSYIHQGQTQYF
v_call: TRBV7-2; j_call: TRBJ1-5; cdr3_aa: CASSARRTGGYSNQPQHF
v_call: TRBV11-2; j_call: TRBJ2-1; cdr3_aa: CASSPTQANEQFF
v_call: TRBV4-2; j_call: TRBJ2-1; cdr3_aa: CASSQRDNEQFF
v_call: TRBV28; j_call: TRBJ2-5; cdr3_aa: CASSLTLLRGHQETQYF
v_call: TRBV5-6; j_call: TRBJ2-2; cdr3_aa: CASSRAGQGYTGELFF
v_call: TRBV12-3/TRBV12-4; j_call: TRBJ1-5; cdr3_aa: CASSLALQPQHF
v_call: TRBV27; j_call: TRBJ2-7; cdr3_aa: CASSLSMTLSYEQYF
v_call: TRBV5-4; j_call: TRBJ2-1; cdr3_aa: CASSPQGDRGLNEQFF